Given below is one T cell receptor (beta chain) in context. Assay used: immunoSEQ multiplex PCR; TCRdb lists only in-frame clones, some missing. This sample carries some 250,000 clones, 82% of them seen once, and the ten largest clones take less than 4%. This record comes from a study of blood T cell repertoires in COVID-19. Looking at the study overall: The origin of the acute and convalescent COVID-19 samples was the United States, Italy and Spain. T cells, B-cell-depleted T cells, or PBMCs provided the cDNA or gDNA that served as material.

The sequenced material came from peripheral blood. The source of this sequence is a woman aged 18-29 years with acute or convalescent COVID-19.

CDR3 amino acids: CASSDRQYGYTF. The CDR3 DNA follows: TGTGCCAGCAGCGACAGGCAGTATGGCTACACCTTC. The chain links TRBV7-9 to TRBJ1-2; perhaps TRBD1 as D (6 bases). There are 12 residues in the CDR3. Germline V gene lookup returns CDR1 SEHNR and CDR2 FQNEAQ (reference sequence). V gave up 5 bases and J gave up 5 bases, with 9 bases separating them.